Listed here are 20 T cell receptor beta chains from one sample, sequenced in a study of T cells in Graves' hyperthyroidism and ophthalmopathy. Researchers took RNA transcripts and amplified the TCR beta CDR3 regions from them. RT-PCR in the first round (using the HTBI primer set) targeted the TCR CDR3. A single record per CDR3 protein comes from TCRdb applying MiXCR to the multiplex PCR reads. Altogether 500,000 to 600,000 distinct CDR3 sequences are present, under 60% being singletons, with the ten largest covering roughly 19%. Sequenced: peripheral blood or thyroid tissue (not recorded which). The receptors here all came from an adult woman with Graves' disease, either hyperthyroidism or ophthalmopathy (not recorded which).

This clonotype was counted at least ten times. The chain joins TRBV5-1 to TRBJ2-5; perhaps TRBD1 as D (6 bases). In germline, CDR1 is SGHRS, CDR2 YFSETQ. The CDR3 runs to 16 residues. The V end was cut by 1 base, the J end by 4 bases, with 17 bases between. The CDR3 reads CASSLNGRGLGETQYF. CDR3 in DNA: TGCGCCAGCAGCTTGAATGGTAGGGGGTTGGGAGAGACCCAGTACTTC.

V usage is TRBV7-2 and J usage is TRBJ1-3; unclear D gene. V gave up 2 bases and J gave up 5 bases, with 4 bases separating them. This CDR3 has 12 residues. CDR1 and CDR2 from the germline V gene are SGHTA and FQGNSA. This chain's CDR3 is CASSLPRNTIYF. The CDR3, as DNA: TGTGCCAGCAGCTTACCCAGAAACACCATATATTTT.

The chain recombines TRBV7-3 with TRBJ1-4; the match to TRBD1 covers 8 bases. This CDR3 is 12 amino acids long. The junction had 4 bases not matched to a gene; V was cut back by 5 bases and J by 11 bases. Per germline, CDR1 SGHTA and CDR2 FQGTGA. Here the CDR3 DNA reads TGTGCCAGCAGCCCACAGGGGGGGAAACTGTTTTTT. Translation gives CASSPQGGKLFF.

This clonotype came up many times. This chain connects TRBV7-9 to TRBJ2-7; D is possibly TRBD2 (6 bases). V was cut by 4 bases and J by 1 base, with 14 bases left in between. The V gene's germline CDR1 is SEHNR and CDR2 FQNEAQ (reference sequence). CDR3 length equals 15 residues. The chain's CDR3 is CASSSIGGRSYEQYF. Here the CDR3 DNA reads TGTGCCAGCAGCTCTATCGGGGGAAGGTCCTACGAGCAGTACTTC.

This clonotype was found a few times. This chain joins TRBV4-1 and TRBJ1-2; D remains unclear. Trimming left V 0 bases short and J 5 bases short, with 13 bases between. Germline CDR1 is MGHRA and CDR2 is YSYEKL. This CDR3 is 15 amino acids long. As DNA, the CDR3 is TGCGCCAGCAGCCAAGATCCCGATGGATATTATGGCTACACCTTC. As protein: CASSQDPDGYYGYTF.

This clonotype was observed at least ten times. The V and J genes are TRBV19 and TRBJ1-5; D is undetermined. The germline gives CDR1 LNHDA, CDR2 SQIVND (reference sequence). The CDR3 runs 12 residues. V shed 6 bases and J shed 4 bases, with 7 bases lying between them. The CDR3 region is CASRAPNQPQHF. CDR3 in DNA: TGTGCCAGTAGAGCCCCGAATCAGCCCCAGCATTTT.

This clonotype was seen ten or more times. The CDR3 region has the DNA TGTGCCAGCAGCTTAAACCGGGAGGTGGGAGCTTTCTTT. It encodes CASSLNREVGAFF. The chain is built from TRBV7-2 and TRBJ1-1; D is unresolved. V lost 2 bases and J lost 10, with 14 bases in between. The CDR3 sequence is 13 residues long. The germline V gene encodes CDR1 SGHTA and CDR2 FQGNSA.

This clonotype appeared many times. The gene calls are TRBV6-5 and TRBJ1-1; 10 bases are a match to TRBD1. The CDR3 contains 15 residues. Unmatched junction bases numbered 12, after V lost 7 bases and J lost 7 bases. Germline CDR1 and CDR2: MNHEY and SVGAGI. As DNA, the CDR3 is TGTGCCAGCAAAGTACCGGGACAGGGGAGTTGTGAAGCTTTCTTT. It encodes CASKVPGQGSCEAFF.

This chain links TRBV20-1 with TRBJ2-5; D not certain. The CDR3 is 11 amino acids. Trimming removed 6 bases from V and 2 bases from J, with 7 bases in between. Germline CDR1 reads DFQATT; CDR2 reads SNEGSKA (reference sequence). This chain's CDR3 is CSATLQETQYF. Here the CDR3 DNA reads TGCAGTGCAACCCTACAAGAGACCCAGTACTTC.

This clonotype was counted many times. The chain carries TRBV20-1 and TRBJ2-7, with D maybe TRBD2 (6 bases). Germline V lookup: CDR1 DFQATT, CDR2 SNEGSKA (reference sequence). With 5 bases removed from V and 7 bases from J, the gap between germline ends came to 18 bases. The CDR3 runs to 13 residues. In DNA form, the CDR3 reads TGCAGTGCTCCCGGGACTGTTAAATATGAGCAGTACTTC. It codes for CSAPGTVKYEQYF.

This clonotype was seen at least ten times. The CDR3 protein is CASSAEQGITEAFF. The CDR3 coding sequence is TGTGCCAGCAGTGCAGAACAGGGCATCACTGAAGCTTTCTTT. The V and J genes are TRBV6-1 and TRBJ1-1, with D possibly being TRBD1 (6 bases). The germline V gene encodes CDR1 MNHNS and CDR2 SASEGT. With 4 bases removed from V and 4 bases from J, the gap between germline ends came to 13 bases. The CDR3 loop spans 14 amino acids.

The rearrangement uses TRBV28 and TRBJ1-6, with 8 bases matching TRBD1. CDR3 length equals 15 residues. V dropped 3 bases and J dropped 10; count of bases not matched to a gene: 8. The germline CDR1 and CDR2 sequences are MDHEN and SYDVKM. The CDR3 DNA reads TGTGCCAGCAGTTTTCGGGGGACAGGTGCGTCACCCCTCCACTTT. It translates to CASSFRGTGASPLHF.

This clonotype was picked up one time. The chain recombines TRBV14 with TRBJ2-2; a possible D gene is TRBD2 (6 bases). V was cut by 0 bases and J by 6 bases, with 11 bases left in between. The germline gives CDR1 SGHDN, CDR2 FVKESK. This CDR3 region has 15 residues. CDR3 region: CASSQEGGYAGELFF. CDR3 sequence (DNA): TGTGCCAGCAGCCAAGAGGGGGGATACGCCGGGGAGCTGTTTTTT.

The V and J genes are TRBV20-1 and TRBJ1-2, with a tentative D call TRBD1 (6 bases). Germline V lookup: CDR1 DFQATT, CDR2 SNEGSKA (reference sequence). Deletions cut 5 bases from V and 8 bases from J, with 12 bases between. The CDR3 has 11 residues. The CDR3 DNA is TGCAGTGCTTCACAGGGTTACGGCTACACCTTC. Its protein product is CSASQGYGYTF.

This clonotype was seen once. The CDR3 region has the DNA TGCAGTTCAGGACGGTACACTGAAGCTTTCTTT. It specifies CSSGRYTEAFF. The chain combines TRBV29-1 with TRBJ1-1, with no clear D. CDR3 size: 11 residues. Per the germline V gene, CDR1 is SQVTM and CDR2 is ANQGSEA.

This clonotype was recorded once. The rearrangement uses TRBV7-2 and TRBJ1-5, with D possibly being TRBD1 (5 bases). Germline V lookup: CDR1 SGHTA, CDR2 FQGNSA. This CDR3 is built from 15 residues. The V gene lost 1 base and the J gene lost 5 bases, with 12 bases spanning the gap. CDR3 bases: TGTGCCAGCAGCTTAGGGGACTCCTCGGATCAGCCCCAGCATTTT. As protein: CASSLGDSSDQPQHF.

The rearrangement uses TRBV2 and TRBJ2-2; a possible D gene is TRBD1 (5 bases). CDR1 and CDR2 from the germline V gene are SNHLY and FYNNEI. V lost 8 bases to trimming and J lost 9 bases, with 10 bases between them. The CDR3 loop spans 11 amino acids. CDR3 loop: CASAPGWELFF. The CDR3 nucleotides read TGTGCCAGCGCCCCAGGGTGGGAGCTGTTTTTT.

V gene TRBV10-3 combines with J gene TRBJ1-2; 9 nucleotides align to TRBD1. The ends lost 6 bases at V and 4 bases at J; junction bases unmatched: 9. Germline V gene data show CDR1 as ENHRY and CDR2 as SYGVKD. This CDR3 is built from 15 residues. CDR3 DNA: TGTGCCATCAGCTCCGGGACAGGGATTGTCTATGGCTACACCTTC. It encodes CAISSGTGIVYGYTF.

This clonotype has only a few counts. This chain connects TRBV27 to TRBJ1-1; D unresolved. Trimming shortened V by 8 bases and J by 3 bases, and 13 bases separated the two germline ends. In germline, CDR1 is MNHEY, CDR2 SMNVEV (reference sequence). The CDR3 has 13 residues. The CDR3 region is CASHRGWDTEAFF. DNA for the CDR3: TGTGCCAGCCACCGAGGGTGGGACACTGAAGCTTTCTTT.

This chain joins TRBV7-9 and TRBJ2-7; 10 positions agree with TRBD2. The V gene's germline CDR1 is SEHNR and CDR2 FQNEAQ (reference sequence). The CDR3 is 15 residues long. V shed 4 bases and J 3 bases; nucleotides not matched to a gene: 6. The CDR3 loop reads CASSSLAGGYYEQYF. Written as DNA, the CDR3 is TGTGCCAGCAGCTCATTAGCGGGAGGATACTACGAGCAGTACTTC.